The rows below give T cell receptor beta chains drawn from one sample of a study of technical replicates of blood from several donors. Using immunoSEQ multiplex PCR, the repertoire was profiled, and TCRdb retains in-frame clones only, with some absent. Among tens of thousands of clones listed, 85% to 95% were seen once. Sequencing was carried out using T cells isolated from PBMCs. These receptors were obtained from a human donor in good health. Each CDR3 is given with its conserved first and last residue. Fields, in order: J gene, V gene, D gene, CDR3 protein, CDR3 DNA. The D gene is left open where the match is weak.

J gene: TRBJ1-2
V gene: TRBV4-1
D gene: NA
CDR3 protein: CASSRDGLTDASGYTF
CDR3 DNA: TGCGCCAGCAGTCGAGACGGCCTGACTGATGCCTCGGGCTACACCTTC

J gene: TRBJ2-1
V gene: TRBV4-1
D gene: TRBD2
CDR3 protein: CASSQLAGAKVQFF
CDR3 DNA: TGCGCCAGCAGCCAACTAGCGGGAGCAAAGGTGCAGTTCTTC

J gene: TRBJ2-3
V gene: TRBV7-9
D gene: TRBD2
CDR3 protein: CASSSRRGGTDTQYF
CDR3 DNA: TGTGCCAGCAGCTCCCGGCGGGGGGGAACAGATACGCAGTATTTT

J gene: TRBJ1-4
V gene: TRBV6-5
D gene: NA
CDR3 protein: CASSPGTTNEKLFF
CDR3 DNA: TGTGCCAGCAGCCCGGGGACAACTAATGAAAAACTGTTTTTT

J gene: TRBJ1-2
V gene: TRBV2
D gene: NA
CDR3 protein: CASILEQHGYTF
CDR3 DNA: TGTGCCAGCATATTGGAACAGCATGGCTACACCTTC

J gene: TRBJ1-1
V gene: TRBV4-1
D gene: TRBD1
CDR3 protein: CASSNPTGRRAEAFF
CDR3 DNA: TGCGCCAGCAGCAACCCGACAGGGCGGAGGGCTGAAGCTTTCTTT

J gene: TRBJ1-4
V gene: TRBV30
D gene: NA
CDR3 protein: CAWSVNRAGEKLFF
CDR3 DNA: TGTGCCTGGAGTGTTAACAGGGCGGGCGAAAAACTGTTTTTT

J gene: TRBJ2-5
V gene: TRBV7-7
D gene: TRBD1
CDR3 protein: CASSGDREETQYF
CDR3 DNA: TGTGCTAGCAGCGGGGACAGGGAGGAGACCCAGTACTTC

J gene: TRBJ1-2
V gene: TRBV28
D gene: TRBD1
CDR3 protein: CASSFGTEGTGYGYTF
CDR3 DNA: TGTGCCAGCAGTTTCGGGACCGAAGGGACAGGCTATGGCTACACCTTC

J gene: TRBJ1-5
V gene: TRBV9
D gene: NA
CDR3 protein: CASSDSSNQPQHF
CDR3 DNA: TGTGCCAGCAGTGACAGTAGCAATCAGCCCCAGCATTTT

J gene: TRBJ2-3
V gene: TRBV18
D gene: NA
CDR3 protein: CASSPIGGGTDTQYF
CDR3 DNA: TGTGCCAGCTCACCGATAGGGGGAGGCACAGATACGCAGTATTTT

J gene: TRBJ2-5
V gene: TRBV13
D gene: NA
CDR3 protein: CASSSTGETQYF
CDR3 DNA: TGTGCCAGCAGCTCGACTGGAGAGACCCAGTACTTC

J gene: TRBJ2-7
V gene: TRBV19
D gene: TRBD2
CDR3 protein: CAKTPKLASSYEQYF
CDR3 DNA: TGTGCCAAAACCCCAAAACTAGCGAGCTCCTACGAGCAGTACTTC

J gene: TRBJ2-1
V gene: TRBV19
D gene: NA
CDR3 protein: CASSISSGLYNEQFF
CDR3 DNA: TGTGCCAGTAGTATCTCGAGCGGGCTTTACAATGAGCAGTTCTTC

J gene: TRBJ1-2
V gene: TRBV28
D gene: TRBD1
CDR3 protein: CASRARGRGYGYTF
CDR3 DNA: TGTGCCAGCAGGGCCAGGGGGCGCGGCTATGGCTACACCTTC

J gene: TRBJ1-1
V gene: TRBV7-2
D gene: NA
CDR3 protein: CASSSGSSTEAFF
CDR3 DNA: TGTGCCAGCAGCTCGGGGTCGAGCACTGAAGCTTTCTTT

J gene: TRBJ1-4
V gene: TRBV27
D gene: TRBD1
CDR3 protein: CASSPTGGRIEKLFF
CDR3 DNA: TGTGCCAGCAGTCCCACAGGGGGCAGGATTGAAAAACTGTTTTTT

J gene: TRBJ2-5
V gene: TRBV9
D gene: TRBD2
CDR3 protein: CASSAATSGMETQYF
CDR3 DNA: TGTGCCAGCAGCGCAGCAACTAGCGGGATGGAGACCCAGTACTTC

J gene: TRBJ2-1
V gene: TRBV18
D gene: NA
CDR3 protein: CASSQQVYNEQFF
CDR3 DNA: TGTGCCAGCTCTCAGCAGGTATACAATGAGCAGTTCTTC

J gene: TRBJ2-1
V gene: TRBV30
D gene: TRBD2
CDR3 protein: CAWTSGGVYNEQFF
CDR3 DNA: TGTGCCTGGACTAGCGGGGGAGTTTACAATGAGCAGTTCTTC

J gene: TRBJ1-1
V gene: TRBV19
D gene: TRBD1
CDR3 protein: CATRQGVYTEAFF
CDR3 DNA: TGTGCCACTCGACAGGGGGTTTACACTGAAGCTTTCTTT

J gene: TRBJ2-5
V gene: TRBV5-1
D gene: NA
CDR3 protein: CASSSTGLETQYF
CDR3 DNA: TGCGCCAGCAGTTCAACAGGTTTAGAGACCCAGTACTTC

J gene: TRBJ2-5
V gene: TRBV27
D gene: TRBD1
CDR3 protein: CASSWTGGRETQYF
CDR3 DNA: TGTGCCAGCAGCTGGACAGGGGGCCGAGAGACCCAGTACTTC

J gene: TRBJ1-4
V gene: TRBV5-8
D gene: NA
CDR3 protein: CASSSLRGRGIGEKLFF
CDR3 DNA: TGTGCCAGCAGCTCCTTGAGGGGTCGGGGGATTGGTGAAAAACTGTTTTTT

J gene: TRBJ2-5
V gene: TRBV30
D gene: NA
CDR3 protein: CAWSVYPGFYF
CDR3 DNA: TGTGCCTGGAGTGTATATCCAGGATTCTACTTC

J gene: TRBJ2-2
V gene: TRBV19
D gene: TRBD1
CDR3 protein: CASSLVGQGGTGELFF
CDR3 DNA: TGTGCCAGTAGCCTTGTGGGACAGGGAGGGACCGGGGAGCTGTTTTTT

J gene: TRBJ1-2
V gene: TRBV7-2
D gene: NA
CDR3 protein: CASSLGTGQGYTF
CDR3 DNA: TGTGCCAGCAGCTTAGGCACAGGGCAAGGCTACACCTTC

J gene: TRBJ1-1
V gene: TRBV6-5
D gene: NA
CDR3 protein: CASSQREFAFF
CDR3 DNA: TGTGCCAGCAGTCAGAGGGAGTTCGCTTTCTTT

J gene: TRBJ2-1
V gene: TRBV28
D gene: TRBD2
CDR3 protein: CASSLTSGANEQFF
CDR3 DNA: TGTGCCAGCAGTTTAACTAGCGGGGCGAATGAGCAGTTCTTC

J gene: TRBJ1-2
V gene: TRBV7-3
D gene: NA
CDR3 protein: CASSQDPGDYGYTF
CDR3 DNA: TGTGCCAGCAGCCAAGACCCCGGGGACTATGGCTACACCTTC

J gene: TRBJ2-3
V gene: TRBV5-4
D gene: NA
CDR3 protein: CASSYNTGSPTDTQYF
CDR3 DNA: TGTGCCAGCAGTTATAACACAGGGTCCCCCACAGATACGCAGTATTTT

J gene: TRBJ2-7
V gene: TRBV2
D gene: NA
CDR3 protein: CASSTSYEQYF
CDR3 DNA: TGTGCCAGCAGTACATCCTACGAGCAGTACTTC

J gene: TRBJ2-1
V gene: TRBV29-1
D gene: NA
CDR3 protein: CSVEETSNEQFF
CDR3 DNA: TGCAGCGTTGAAGAGACTAGCAATGAGCAGTTCTTC

J gene: TRBJ2-5
V gene: TRBV23-1
D gene: NA
CDR3 protein: CASPFFFGSQGETQYF
CDR3 DNA: TGCGCCAGCCCTTTCTTCTTTGGCTCCCAGGGGGAGACCCAGTACTTC

J gene: TRBJ2-4
V gene: TRBV5-4
D gene: TRBD2
CDR3 protein: CASSPIAGVNIQYF
CDR3 DNA: TGTGCCAGCAGCCCCATAGCGGGAGTGAACATTCAGTACTTC

J gene: TRBJ1-1
V gene: TRBV9
D gene: NA
CDR3 protein: CASSVGQGRNTEAFF
CDR3 DNA: TGTGCCAGCAGCGTAGGTCAGGGCAGGAACACTGAAGCTTTCTTT

J gene: TRBJ2-1
V gene: TRBV7-9
D gene: TRBD2
CDR3 protein: CASSLNVRELDNEQFF
CDR3 DNA: TGTGCCAGCAGCTTAAATGTGCGGGAGTTGGACAATGAGCAGTTCTTC